This is a list of T cell receptor beta chains from one sample in a study of T cell repertoires in cytomegalovirus infection. These receptors' antigens are unknown. TCRdb analysed the reads with MiXCR anew, one entry per CDR3 protein. Of hundreds of thousands of distinct CDR3 sequences listed, around 30% are singletons. The sample in question was cultured PBMCs, obtained from culture after CMV antigen stimulation. These receptors all come from a human donor in good health (CMV status not recorded). Some clones in this sample may be carry-over from other donors' samples. Both conserved end residues are part of each CDR3. A D gene is named only where the DNA matches it firmly.

CDR3 length	V gene	J gene	D gene	CDR3 protein
15	TRBV28	TRBJ2-1	TRBD1	CASISGQGARGEQFF
16	TRBV20-1	TRBJ2-3	TRBD2	CSASPGLQTSVDTQYF
13	TRBV20-1	TRBJ2-7	-	CSAIGQSSYEQYF
15	TRBV6-1	TRBJ1-5	TRBD1	CASRRQGSEHQPQHF
17	TRBV5-4	TRBJ2-3	TRBD2	CASSFNIRAGSTDTQYF
16	TRBV6-8	TRBJ2-5	TRBD2	CASRPLGLAGRETQYF
13	TRBV11-2	TRBJ2-1	-	CASSSSLVNEQFF
13	TRBV6-5	TRBJ2-5	TRBD1	CASKTGWVETQYF
16	TRBV7-2	TRBJ2-1	-	CASSPPGRPSYNEQFF
17	TRBV19	TRBJ2-1	TRBD1	CASRINPTGVSYNEQFF
14	TRBV7-2	TRBJ2-7	-	CASSLVVSAYEQYF
13	TRBV11-3	TRBJ2-2	-	CASSLHNTGELFF
15	TRBV5-6	TRBJ2-1	-	CASSIRSWGNNEQFF
14	TRBV7-3	TRBJ2-2	TRBD2	CASSRTSDTGELFF
15	TRBV18	TRBJ2-1	TRBD1	CASSPQDRIHNEQFF
16	TRBV2	TRBJ1-5	-	CASTDSRSGSNQPQHF
12	TRBV29-1	TRBJ1-2	-	CSGQDRDYGYTF
15	TRBV10-3	TRBJ2-5	TRBD2	CAIRGTSGMGETQYF
13	TRBV20-1	TRBJ1-1	-	CSARVDTNTEAFF
15	TRBV12-3/TRBV12-4	TRBJ1-2	TRBD1	CASSFGDRGDYGYTF
15	TRBV7-2	TRBJ2-3	TRBD2	CASSLGSGRTDTQYF
15	TRBV12-3/TRBV12-4	TRBJ1-1	-	CASSHEGRQNTEAFF
17	TRBV12-3/TRBV12-4	TRBJ1-1	TRBD1	CASSSGGQGARRTEAFF
13	TRBV30	TRBJ2-7	-	CAWTDPTRSEQYF
11	TRBV7-4	TRBJ2-1	-	CASSVGTFIFF
15	TRBV27	TRBJ2-5	TRBD2	CASSPGLAGGETQYF
17	TRBV6-5	TRBJ1-1	-	CASSYSIRPIMNTEAFF
14	TRBV7-8	TRBJ2-5	-	CASSSRSPGETQYF
16	TRBV6-1	TRBJ2-1	-	CASSVNPGFSYNEQFF
16	TRBV7-8	TRBJ1-6	-	CAILRAGDTRDSPLHF
14	TRBV6-6	TRBJ2-7	TRBD1	CASSYSRQGNEQYF
15	TRBV30	TRBJ2-4	-	CAWSVFGLAKNIQYF
14	TRBV7-8	TRBJ1-2	TRBD1	CASSHPGQGFGYTF
13	TRBV6-5	TRBJ2-2	-	CASRGEAAGELFF
18	TRBV7-3	TRBJ2-1	TRBD2	CASSLRTSGEVGNNEQFF
16	TRBV7-6	TRBJ2-6	-	CASSLAGVSGANVLTF
12	TRBV15	TRBJ1-2	-	CATSRDRSGYTF
16	TRBV19	TRBJ2-3	-	CASSLLVGGSTDTQYF
16	TRBV6-5	TRBJ1-2	TRBD1	CASSYSGDRGYYGYTF
15	TRBV6-1	TRBJ2-5	TRBD2	CASSLDAGVRETQYF
13	TRBV6-2/TRBV6-3	TRBJ2-7	-	CASTTGSSYEQYF
14	TRBV7-6	TRBJ2-1	-	CASSLVQGYNEQFF
16	TRBV7-2	TRBJ1-5	-	CASTVSGGRQDQPQHF
17	TRBV7-2	TRBJ2-1	TRBD2	CASSPPGGTSRANEQFF